This TCR beta chain comes out of a study of regulatory T cells in long-lasting Graves disease. Study-wide findings and caveats: Persistent patients had more shared public clonotypes (around 2,500) than new patients (about 1,000). Not thyroid tissue but only peripheral blood was studied. Favored usage of TRBV28, TRBJ1-2 and TRBJ2-5 was recorded in persistent disease.

This clonotype was detected ten times or more. The target antigen is unknown. According to the study, TCR beta libraries were built with iRepertoire HTBI primers and CDR3-region Arm-PCR. One entry per CDR3 protein, called by TCRdb with MiXCR from the multiplex PCR reads. The sample lists a few hundred thousand distinct CDR3 sequences, 15% to 20% occurring once. Time point in this sample: newly diagnosed GD, antithyroid drugs for less than 3 months. PBMC RNA served as the TCR library source. The V end was cut by 4 bases, the J end by 5 bases, with 22 bases between. Germline CDR1 reads SGHRS; CDR2 reads YFSETQ. The CDR3 spans 16 residues. These data also formed part of another study, on T cells in Graves' hyperthyroidism and ophthalmopathy. According to that study: Blood also showed most of the thyroid clonotypes that were expanded above 0.001.

This sequence was found in a woman aged 18-29 years with Graves disease. The J gene is TRBJ2-7, the V gene TRBV5-1; D not resolved. This sample comprised peripheral blood mononuclear cells (PBMCs), obtained at new diagnosis, from a patient treated with antithyroid drugs. CDR3 loop: CASSPTQTPSFHEQYF. Here the CDR3 DNA reads TGCGCCAGCAGCCCTACGCAGACCCCGTCGTTCCACGAGCAGTACTTC.